This TCR beta chain came from a study of cytomegalovirus exposure and HLA in healthy donors. This clone occurred a few times. Primers included in the PCR were 60 Vbeta and 13 Jbeta primers. Using immunoSEQ multiplex PCR, the repertoire was profiled, and TCRdb retains in-frame clones only, with some absent. The top ten clones hold around 4.6% of a sample with about 130,000 clones, 8% to 11% of them seen once. Trimming left V 3 bases short and J 1 base short, with 6 bases between. From germline, CDR1 is MNHNS and CDR2 SASEGT. The CDR3 length is 13 residues. This receptor was taken from a woman between 18 and 29 years old in good health and CMV-seropositive. This chain links TRBV6-1 with TRBJ1-1; D is unclear. The sequenced material came from PBMCs. The CDR3 sequence: CASSESRNTEAFF. In nucleotides, the CDR3 is TGTGCCAGCAGTGAGTCCCGGAACACTGAAGCTTTCTTT.